Shown below are 21 T cell receptor beta chains from a single sample sequenced in a study of cytomegalovirus exposure and HLA in healthy donors. The PCR contained 60 Vbeta and 13 Jbeta primers. Here immunoSEQ multiplex PCR was the method, and the copy in TCRdb shows in-frame clones only, minus some. The sample lists roughly 80,000 clones, around 67% occurring once. Sequencing used PBMCs. These receptors all stem from a woman aged 50 to 65 in good health and CMV-seropositive.

The chain combines TRBV4-1 with TRBJ1-4, with 11 positions matching TRBD1. Trimming removed 1 base from V and 14 bases from J; junction bases left unmatched: 9. Germline V gives CDR1 MGHRA, CDR2 YSYEKL. The CDR3 has 15 amino acids. The CDR3 sequence: CASSQAGTGGRWLFF. In DNA form, the CDR3 reads TGCGCCAGCAGCCAAGCGGGGACAGGGGGGAGGTGGCTGTTTTTT.

A few counts support this clone. The V gene is TRBV5-1, the J gene TRBJ2-5; D may be TRBD1 (5 bases). The V gene lost 1 base and the J gene lost 2 bases, with 9 bases spanning the gap. The CDR3 contains 14 residues. The germline gives CDR1 SGHRS, CDR2 YFSETQ. The CDR3 loop is CASSLWGTQETQYF. CDR3 nucleotide sequence: TGCGCCAGCAGCTTGTGGGGCACACAAGAGACCCAGTACTTC.

The CDR3 nucleotides read TGTGCCAGCAGCCCCTCCCCGGGGATCAATGAGCAGTTCTTC. It is translated as CASSPSPGINEQFF. The J gene is TRBJ2-1, the V gene TRBV7-9; a possible D gene is TRBD2 (5 bases). V lost 5 bases to trimming and J lost 6 bases, with 14 bases between them. In germline, CDR1 is SEHNR, CDR2 FQNEAQ (reference sequence). CDR3 length: 14 amino acids.

The genes are TRBV11-2 and TRBJ2-7, with D perhaps matching TRBD2 (6 bases). Trimming took off 6 bases at V and 3 bases at J, with 12 bases between the two ends. Germline V lookup: CDR1 SGHAT, CDR2 FQNNGV. This CDR3 contains 13 residues. CDR3 residues: CASRYSGNYEQYF. CDR3 in DNA: TGTGCCAGCAGATATAGCGGAAACTACGAGCAGTACTTC.

The chain joins TRBV10-2 to TRBJ1-6; 7 bases match TRBD1. V dropped 8 bases and J dropped 5; count of bases not matched to a gene: 9. Germline loops: CDR1 WSHSY, CDR2 SAAADI. The CDR3 runs to 15 residues. The DNA of the CDR3 is TGCGCCAGCTCCGACAGGGCAGTTAATAATTCACCCCTCCACTTT. Translation gives CASSDRAVNNSPLHF.

The rearrangement uses TRBV2 and TRBJ1-5; TRBD1 agrees at 9 bases. The CDR3 has 19 residues. V lost 2 bases and J lost 12; bases outside the gene matches: 23. CDR1 and CDR2 (germline): SNHLY, FYNNEI. This CDR3 reads CASSEPGTGLFFRPSNQHF. For the CDR3, the DNA is TGTGCCAGCAGTGAACCCGGGACAGGGCTATTTTTCCGCCCATCCAACCAGCATTTT.

This clone has just a few counts. The rearrangement joins TRBV5-4 to TRBJ2-1; 7 bases align to TRBD2. With 4 bases clipped from V and 0 bases from J, the junction kept 10 bases outside the gene matches. There are 17 residues in the CDR3. Germline lookup yields CDR1 SGHNT and CDR2 YYREEE (reference sequence). CDR3 residues: CASSLPRGGSSYNEQFF. DNA for the CDR3: TGTGCCAGCAGCCTCCCAAGGGGCGGGAGCTCCTACAATGAGCAGTTCTTC. Drawing the rest from reference TRBV5-4 and TRBJ2-1, the complete variable domain is ETGVTQSPTHLIKTRGQQVTLRCSSQSGHNTVSWYQQALGQGPQFIFQYYREEENGRGNFPPRFSGLQFPNYSSELNVNALELDDSALYLCASSLPRGGSSYNEQFFGPGTRLTVL.

This clone was counted only a few times. The V call is TRBV5-5, the J call TRBJ2-2; 10 nucleotides line up with TRBD1. CDR1 and CDR2 from the germline V gene are SGHKS and YYEKEE (reference sequence). J was trimmed by 6 bases and V by 4 bases; bases with no gene match: 9. This CDR3 is 16 amino acids long. CDR3 loop: CASSQIPDRGPGELFF. The CDR3 bases are TGTGCCAGCAGCCAGATCCCCGACAGGGGGCCCGGGGAGCTGTTTTTT. The whole variable domain, remainder taken from reference TRBV5-5 and TRBJ2-2, is DAGVTQSPTHLIKTRGQQVTLRCSPISGHKSVSWYQQVLGQGPQFIFQYYEKEERGRGNFPDRFSARQFPNYSSELNVNALLLGDSALYLCASSQIPDRGPGELFFGEGSRLTVL.

This clone was counted only a few times. The V and J genes are TRBV19 and TRBJ1-5, with 7 bases matching TRBD1. There are 14 residues in the CDR3. Unmatched junction bases numbered 4, after V lost 4 bases and J lost 4 bases. The germline V gene encodes CDR1 LNHDA and CDR2 SQIVND (reference sequence). The DNA for the CDR3 is TGTGCCAGTAGTAGGGGACAGTTAAATCAGCCCCAGCATTTT. Protein: CASSRGQLNQPQHF.

This clone was observed once. The chain combines TRBV7-9 with TRBJ1-2; D is undetermined. The V end was cut by 5 bases, the J end by 4 bases, with 8 bases between. Germline assignment: CDR1 SEHNR and CDR2 FQNEAQ (reference sequence). The CDR3 has 12 residues. The CDR3 is CASSLRSYGYTF. The CDR3 DNA reads TGTGCCAGCAGCCTTCGCAGCTATGGCTACACCTTC.

The chain is built from TRBV10-1 and TRBJ2-1, with 12 bases that match TRBD1. V lost 5 bases to trimming and J lost 9 bases; unmatched junction nucleotides: 11. The CDR3 length is 16 residues. CDR1 and CDR2 (germline): WNHNN, SYGVQD (reference sequence). The CDR3 reads CASSTGTGGKLGEQFF. CDR3 coding DNA: TGCGCCAGCAGTACCGGGACAGGGGGCAAATTGGGTGAGCAGTTCTTC.

The V gene is TRBV5-1, the J gene TRBJ2-3, with TRBD2 matching 14 bases. The J segment lost 0 bases and the V segment lost 4 bases, leaving 13 bases of the junction unmatched. Germline V gives CDR1 SGHRS, CDR2 YFSETQ. This CDR3 has 20 amino acids. The CDR3 sequence is CASSTRLAGGLDDSTDTQYF. The CDR3 DNA sequence: TGCGCCAGCAGCACTAGACTAGCGGGGGGGCTAGACGATAGCACAGATACGCAGTATTTT.

This rearrangement joins TRBV6-1 to TRBJ2-1; 7 nucleotides align to TRBD1. Germline V gene data show CDR1 as MNHNS and CDR2 as SASEGT. This CDR3 has 14 residues. V dropped 7 bases and J dropped 5; count of bases not matched to a gene: 8. CDR3 sequence: CASIKDRNNNEQFF. CDR3 bases: TGTGCCAGCATTAAGGACAGGAATAACAATGAGCAGTTCTTC.

The chain combines TRBV6-5 with TRBJ2-1; 15 bases map to TRBD2. CDR3 size: 15 residues. V was pared by 8 bases and J by 5 bases, with 4 bases of the junction left unmatched. CDR1 and CDR2 from the germline V gene are MNHEY and SVGAGI. CDR3 in amino acids: CASLGLAGGHNEQFF. CDR3 nucleotide sequence: TGTGCCAGCTTGGGACTAGCGGGGGGCCACAATGAGCAGTTCTTC.

This clone was found once. V is TRBV9 and J is TRBJ2-3, with 7 bases matching TRBD1. This CDR3 spans 16 amino acids. J was trimmed by 4 bases and V by 0 bases; bases with no gene match: 8. Per the germline V gene, CDR1 is SGDLS and CDR2 is YYNGEE. CDR3 region: CASSVVGGQPSDTQYF. DNA of the CDR3: TGTGCCAGCAGCGTAGTAGGGGGACAGCCTTCAGATACGCAGTATTTT.

The rearrangement links TRBV2 to TRBJ1-6, with 10 bases matching TRBD1. Germline trimming cut 6 bases from V and 8 bases from J; bases unmatched to any gene: 7. The CDR3 consists of 15 residues. Germline V gene lookup returns CDR1 SNHLY and CDR2 FYNNEI. The CDR3 nucleotides are TGTGCCAGCAGGGGGACAGGGGAACGCGATTCACCCCTCCACTTT. It yields the protein CASRGTGERDSPLHF.

The chain recombines TRBV5-1 with TRBJ1-3; D might be TRBD1 (6 bases). Trimming stripped 3 bases from V and 0 bases from J, with 22 bases between. Per the germline V gene, CDR1 is SGHRS and CDR2 is YFSETQ. This CDR3 has 19 residues. CDR3 region: CASSSTPATGPNSGNTIYF. The DNA of the CDR3 is TGCGCCAGCAGCTCAACGCCGGCGACAGGTCCGAACTCTGGAAACACCATATATTTT.

This clone was counted a few times. CDR3: CASRGGQGPYGYTF. CDR3 nucleotides: TGTGCCAGCAGGGGCGGACAGGGCCCCTATGGCTACACCTTC. The chain employs TRBV28 and TRBJ1-2; 8 bases are shared with TRBD1. The CDR3 is 14 residues long. With V trimmed by 6 bases and J by 4 bases, 7 bases remained unmatched. Per the germline V gene, CDR1 is MDHEN and CDR2 is SYDVKM.

This chain connects TRBV4-1 to TRBJ2-5, with TRBD2 identical over 8 bases. Germline V gene sequence: CDR1 MGHRA, CDR2 YSYEKL. Trimming at V came to 3 bases and at J to 4 bases, leaving 10 bases not matched to a gene. This CDR3 is built from 16 residues. The CDR3 DNA follows: TGCGCCAGCAGCCAGGCCCTTAGCGGGGAGGGAGAGACCCAGTACTTC. Protein: CASSQALSGEGETQYF.

The chain joins TRBV14 to TRBJ2-1, with 9 nucleotides matching TRBD2. The CDR3 is made up of 20 amino acids. Germline V gene data show CDR1 as SGHDN and CDR2 as FVKESK. Unmatched junction bases numbered 16, after V lost 0 bases and J lost 4 bases. This CDR3 is CASSQDSSGGPVGRYNEQFF. CDR3 nucleotide sequence: TGTGCCAGCAGCCAAGATTCGAGCGGGGGGCCCGTTGGGAGATACAATGAGCAGTTCTTC.

The rearrangement links TRBV5-1 to TRBJ1-1; the D gene is possibly TRBD1 (5 bases). The germline V and J ends were trimmed by 4 bases and 0 bases, with 16 bases remaining between them. This CDR3 is built from 16 residues. Germline lookup yields CDR1 SGHRS and CDR2 YFSETQ. The CDR3 region is CASSISPGLLNTEAFF. As DNA, the CDR3 is TGCGCCAGCAGCATATCGCCGGGACTCCTGAACACTGAAGCTTTCTTT. The whole variable domain, remainder taken from reference TRBV5-1 and TRBJ1-1, is KAGVTQTPRYLIKTRGQQVTLSCSPISGHRSVSWYQQTPGQGLQFLFEYFSETQRNKGNFPGRFSGRQFSNSRSEMNVSTLELGDSALYLCASSISPGLLNTEAFFGQGTRLTVV.